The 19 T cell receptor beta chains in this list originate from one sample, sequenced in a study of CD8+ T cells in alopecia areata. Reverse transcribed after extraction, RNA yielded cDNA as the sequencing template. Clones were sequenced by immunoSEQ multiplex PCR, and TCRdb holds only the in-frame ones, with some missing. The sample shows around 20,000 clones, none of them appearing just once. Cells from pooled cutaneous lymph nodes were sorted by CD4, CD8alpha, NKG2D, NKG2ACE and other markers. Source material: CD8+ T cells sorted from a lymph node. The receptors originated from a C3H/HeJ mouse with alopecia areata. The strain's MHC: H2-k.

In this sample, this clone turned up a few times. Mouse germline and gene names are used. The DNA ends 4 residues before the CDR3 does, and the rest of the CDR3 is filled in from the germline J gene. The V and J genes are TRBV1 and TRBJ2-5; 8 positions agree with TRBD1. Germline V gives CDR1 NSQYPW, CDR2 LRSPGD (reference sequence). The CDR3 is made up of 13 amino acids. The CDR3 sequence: CTCSEQGEDTQYF. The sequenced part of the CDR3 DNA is TGCACCTGCAGTGAACAGGGGGAAGAC.

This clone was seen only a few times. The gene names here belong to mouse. Partial CDR3 DNA: TGTGCCAGCGGACACTGGGGTGGCCCTTAT. Its translation: CASGHWGGPY. The entire CDR3 sequence reads CASGHWGGPYEQYF. The J gene is TRBJ2-7, the V gene TRBV13-2, with 7 bases identical to TRBD2. The CDR3 end is not reached by the read, which stops 4 residues before it; the germline J gene fills it in. The CDR3 contains 14 residues. Germline lookup yields CDR1 NNHNN and CDR2 SYGAGS (reference sequence).

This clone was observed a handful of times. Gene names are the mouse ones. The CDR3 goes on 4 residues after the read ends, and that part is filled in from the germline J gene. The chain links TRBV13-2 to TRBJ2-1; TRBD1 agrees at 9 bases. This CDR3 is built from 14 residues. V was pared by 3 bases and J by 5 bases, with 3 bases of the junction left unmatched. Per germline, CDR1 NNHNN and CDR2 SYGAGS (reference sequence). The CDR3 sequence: CASGARDRDAEQFF. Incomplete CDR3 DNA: TGTGCCAGCGGTGCTCGGGACAGGGATGCT.

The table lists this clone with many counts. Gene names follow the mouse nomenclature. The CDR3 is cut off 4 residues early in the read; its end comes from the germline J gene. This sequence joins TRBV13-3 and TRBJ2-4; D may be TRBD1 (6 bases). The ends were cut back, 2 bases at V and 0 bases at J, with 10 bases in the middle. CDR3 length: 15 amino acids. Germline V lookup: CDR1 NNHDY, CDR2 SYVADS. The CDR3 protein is CASSDGTNSQNTLYF. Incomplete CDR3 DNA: TGTGCCAGCAGTGACGGGACAAATAGTCAAAAC.

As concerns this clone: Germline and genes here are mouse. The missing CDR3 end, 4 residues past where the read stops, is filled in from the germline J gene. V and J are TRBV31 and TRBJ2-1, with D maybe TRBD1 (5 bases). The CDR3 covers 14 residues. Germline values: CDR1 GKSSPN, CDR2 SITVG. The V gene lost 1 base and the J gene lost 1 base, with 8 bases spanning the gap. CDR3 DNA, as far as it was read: TGTGCCTGGAGTCGGGAGGGGAACTATGCT. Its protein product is CAWSREGNYA. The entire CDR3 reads CAWSREGNYAEQFF.

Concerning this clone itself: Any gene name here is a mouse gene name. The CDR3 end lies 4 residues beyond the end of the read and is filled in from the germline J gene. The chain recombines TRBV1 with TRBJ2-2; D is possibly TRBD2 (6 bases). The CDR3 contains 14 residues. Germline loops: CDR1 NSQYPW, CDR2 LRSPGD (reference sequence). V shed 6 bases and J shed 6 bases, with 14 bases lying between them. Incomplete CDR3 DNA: TGCACCTGCAGCGGCGGGACTTTCTCCGGG. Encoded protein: CTCSGGTFSG. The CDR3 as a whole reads CTCSGGTFSGQLYF.

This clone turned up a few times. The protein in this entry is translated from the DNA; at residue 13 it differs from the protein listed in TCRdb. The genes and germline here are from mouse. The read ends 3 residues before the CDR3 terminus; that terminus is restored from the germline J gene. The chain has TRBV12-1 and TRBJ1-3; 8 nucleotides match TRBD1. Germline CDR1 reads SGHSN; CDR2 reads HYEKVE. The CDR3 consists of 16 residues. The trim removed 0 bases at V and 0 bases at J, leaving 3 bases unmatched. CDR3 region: CASSLDRGNSGNTLYF. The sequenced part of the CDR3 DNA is TGTGCCAGCTCTCTCGACAGGGGTAATTCTGGAAATACG.

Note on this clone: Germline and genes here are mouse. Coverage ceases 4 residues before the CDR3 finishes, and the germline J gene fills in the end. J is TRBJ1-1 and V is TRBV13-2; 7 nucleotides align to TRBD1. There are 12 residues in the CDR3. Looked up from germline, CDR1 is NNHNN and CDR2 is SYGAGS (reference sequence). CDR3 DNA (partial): TGTGCCAGCGGTGTGGACAGGACA. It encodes CASGVDRT. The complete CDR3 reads CASGVDRTEVFF.

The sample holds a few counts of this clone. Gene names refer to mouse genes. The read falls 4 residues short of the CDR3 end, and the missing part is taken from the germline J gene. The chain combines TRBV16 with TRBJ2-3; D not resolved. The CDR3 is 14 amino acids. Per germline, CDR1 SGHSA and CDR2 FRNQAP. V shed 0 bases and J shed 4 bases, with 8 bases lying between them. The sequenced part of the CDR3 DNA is TGTGCAAGCAGCTTAGATCCGACAACAGAA. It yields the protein CASSLDPTTE. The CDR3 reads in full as CASSLDPTTETLYF.

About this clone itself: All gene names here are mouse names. The CDR3: CASSIGTGGSNERLFF. The part of the CDR3 DNA that was read is TGTGCCAGCAGTATTGGGACAGGGGGGTCCAACGAA. V gene TRBV19 combines with J gene TRBJ1-4; 11 nucleotides line up with TRBD1. The sequenced fragment ends 4 residues before the CDR3 boundary, so the rest is inferred from the germline J gene. V lost 2 bases to trimming and J lost 2 bases; unmatched junction nucleotides: 2. The CDR3 is 16 residues long. Germline CDR1 and CDR2: FNHDT and SITEND (reference sequence).

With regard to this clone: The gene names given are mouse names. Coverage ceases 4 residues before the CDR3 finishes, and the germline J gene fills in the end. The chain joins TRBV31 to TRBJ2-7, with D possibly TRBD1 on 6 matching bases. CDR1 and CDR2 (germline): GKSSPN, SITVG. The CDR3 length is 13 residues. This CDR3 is CAWSQGVLYEQYF. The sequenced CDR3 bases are TGTGCCTGGAGTCAGGGGGTCCTTTAT.

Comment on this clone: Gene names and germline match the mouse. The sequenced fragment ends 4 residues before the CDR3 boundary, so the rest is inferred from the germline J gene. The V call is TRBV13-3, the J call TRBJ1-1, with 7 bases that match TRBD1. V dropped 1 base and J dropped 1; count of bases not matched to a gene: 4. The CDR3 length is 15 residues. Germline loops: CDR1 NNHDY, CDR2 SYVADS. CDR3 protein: CASSDWTGGNTEVFF. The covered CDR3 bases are TGTGCCAGCAGTGATTGGACAGGAGGAAACACA.

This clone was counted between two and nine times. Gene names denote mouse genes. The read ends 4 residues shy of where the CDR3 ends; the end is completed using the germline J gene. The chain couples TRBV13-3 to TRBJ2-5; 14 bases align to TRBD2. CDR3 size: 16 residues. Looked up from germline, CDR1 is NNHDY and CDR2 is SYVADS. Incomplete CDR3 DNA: TGTGCCAGCAGTGATGAGGGACTGGGGGGGCGGGAC. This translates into CASSDEGLGGRD. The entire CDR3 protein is CASSDEGLGGRDTQYF.

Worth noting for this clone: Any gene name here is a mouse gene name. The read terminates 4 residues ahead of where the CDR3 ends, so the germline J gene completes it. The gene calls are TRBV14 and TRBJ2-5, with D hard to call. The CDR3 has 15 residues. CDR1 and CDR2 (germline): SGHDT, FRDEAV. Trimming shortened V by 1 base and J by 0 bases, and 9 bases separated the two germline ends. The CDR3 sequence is CASSFPGINQDTQYF. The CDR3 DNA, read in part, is TGTGCCAGCAGTTTCCCAGGAATTAACCAAGAC.

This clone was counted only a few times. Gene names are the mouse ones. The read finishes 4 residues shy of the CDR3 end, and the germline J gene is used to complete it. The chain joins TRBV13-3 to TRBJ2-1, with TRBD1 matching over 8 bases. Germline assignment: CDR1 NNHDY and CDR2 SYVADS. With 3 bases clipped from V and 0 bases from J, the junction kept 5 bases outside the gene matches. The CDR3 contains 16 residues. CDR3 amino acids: CASSASGQVNYAEQFF. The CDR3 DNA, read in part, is TGTGCCAGCAGTGCTTCGGGACAGGTTAACTATGCT.

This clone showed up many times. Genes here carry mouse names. The CDR3 bases that were read are TGTGCCAGCAGTTTCAACTTAAAC. It is translated as CASSFNLN. Given in full, the CDR3 is CASSFNLNTLYF. The chain has TRBV14 and TRBJ2-4; the D is unclear. Coverage ceases 4 residues before the CDR3 finishes, and the germline J gene fills in the end. The V gene's germline CDR1 is SGHDT and CDR2 FRDEAV. The CDR3 contains 12 residues.

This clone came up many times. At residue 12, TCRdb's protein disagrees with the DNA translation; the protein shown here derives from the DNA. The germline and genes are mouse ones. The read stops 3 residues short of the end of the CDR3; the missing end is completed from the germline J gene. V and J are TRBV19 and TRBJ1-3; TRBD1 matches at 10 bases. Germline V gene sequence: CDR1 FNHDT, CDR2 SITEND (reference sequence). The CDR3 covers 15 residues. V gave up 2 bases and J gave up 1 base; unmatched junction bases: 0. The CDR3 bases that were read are TGTGCCAGCAGTATGGGACAGGGGTCTGGAAATACG. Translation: CASSMGQGSGNT. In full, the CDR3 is CASSMGQGSGNTLYF.

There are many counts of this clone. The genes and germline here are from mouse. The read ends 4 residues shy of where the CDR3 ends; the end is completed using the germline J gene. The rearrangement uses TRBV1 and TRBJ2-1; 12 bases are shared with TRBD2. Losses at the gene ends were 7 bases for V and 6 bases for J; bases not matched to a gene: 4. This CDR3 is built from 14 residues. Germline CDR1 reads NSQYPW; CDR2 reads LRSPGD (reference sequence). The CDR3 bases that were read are TGCACCTGCACCGGGACTGGGGGGATTGCT. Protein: CTCTGTGGIA. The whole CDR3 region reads CTCTGTGGIAEQFF.

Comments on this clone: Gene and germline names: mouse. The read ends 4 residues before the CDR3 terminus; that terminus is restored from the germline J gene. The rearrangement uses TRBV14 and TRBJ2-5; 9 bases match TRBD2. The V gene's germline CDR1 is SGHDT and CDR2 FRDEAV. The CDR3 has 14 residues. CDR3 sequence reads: CASRRLGVVDTQYF. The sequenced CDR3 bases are TGTGCCAGCAGGCGACTGGGGGTCGTGGAC.